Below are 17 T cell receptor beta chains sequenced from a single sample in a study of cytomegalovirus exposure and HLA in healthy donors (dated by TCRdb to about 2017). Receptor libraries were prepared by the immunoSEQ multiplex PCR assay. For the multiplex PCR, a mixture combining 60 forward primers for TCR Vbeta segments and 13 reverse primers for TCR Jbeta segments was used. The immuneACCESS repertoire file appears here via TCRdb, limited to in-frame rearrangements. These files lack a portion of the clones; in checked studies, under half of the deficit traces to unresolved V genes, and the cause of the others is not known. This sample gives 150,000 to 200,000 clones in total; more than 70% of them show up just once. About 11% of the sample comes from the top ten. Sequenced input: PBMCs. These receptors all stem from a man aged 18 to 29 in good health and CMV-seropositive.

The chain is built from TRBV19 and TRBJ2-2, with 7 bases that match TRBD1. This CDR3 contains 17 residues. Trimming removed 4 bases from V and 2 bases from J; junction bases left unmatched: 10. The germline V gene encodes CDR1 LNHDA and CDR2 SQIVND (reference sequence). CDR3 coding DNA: TGTGCCAGTAGTACCCCTTCCGGGACAGATAACACCGGGGAGCTGTTTTTT. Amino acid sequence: CASSTPSGTDNTGELFF. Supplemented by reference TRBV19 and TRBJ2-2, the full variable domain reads DGGITQSPKYLFRKEGQNVTLSCEQNLNHDAMYWYRQDPGQGLRLIYYSQIVNDFQKGDIAEGYSVSREKKESFPLTVTSAQKNPTAFYLCASSTPSGTDNTGELFFGEGSRLTVL.

The CDR3 loop is CASSLGKGSYEAFF. The CDR3 DNA follows: TGTGCCAGCAGTTTGGGCAAGGGGTCCTATGAAGCTTTCTTT. The chain recombines TRBV6-5 with TRBJ1-1, with D perhaps matching TRBD1 (5 bases). The ends were cut back, 4 bases at V and 7 bases at J, with 16 bases in the middle. The germline gives CDR1 MNHEY, CDR2 SVGAGI. The length of the CDR3 is 14 residues.

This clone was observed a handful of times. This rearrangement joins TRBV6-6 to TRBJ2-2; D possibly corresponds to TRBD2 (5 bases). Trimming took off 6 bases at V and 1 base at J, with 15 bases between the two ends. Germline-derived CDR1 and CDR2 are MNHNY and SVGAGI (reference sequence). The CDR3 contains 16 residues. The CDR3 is CASRQRPGLNTGELFF. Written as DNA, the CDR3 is TGTGCCAGCAGGCAGCGACCCGGACTGAACACCGGGGAGCTGTTTTTT.

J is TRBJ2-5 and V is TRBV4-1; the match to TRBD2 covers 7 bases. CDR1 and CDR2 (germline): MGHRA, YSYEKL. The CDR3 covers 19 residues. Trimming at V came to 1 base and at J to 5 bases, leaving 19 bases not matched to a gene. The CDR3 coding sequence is TGCGCCAGCAGCCAAGCCGGGGCGGGAGCCTTTCCGGCGGGGGAGACCCAGTACTTC. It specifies CASSQAGAGAFPAGETQYF.

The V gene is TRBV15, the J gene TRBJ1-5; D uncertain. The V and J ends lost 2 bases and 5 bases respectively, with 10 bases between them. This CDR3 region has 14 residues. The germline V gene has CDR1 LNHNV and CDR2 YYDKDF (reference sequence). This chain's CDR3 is CATSRLTSHQPQHF. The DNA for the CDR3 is TGTGCCACCAGCAGATTGACATCCCATCAGCCCCAGCATTTT. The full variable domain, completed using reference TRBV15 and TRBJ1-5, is DAMVIQNPRYQVTQFGKPVTLSCSQTLNHNVMYWYQQKSSQAPKLLFHYYDKDFNNEADTPDNFQSRRPNTSFCFLDIRSPGLGDTAMYLCATSRLTSHQPQHFGDGTRLSIL.

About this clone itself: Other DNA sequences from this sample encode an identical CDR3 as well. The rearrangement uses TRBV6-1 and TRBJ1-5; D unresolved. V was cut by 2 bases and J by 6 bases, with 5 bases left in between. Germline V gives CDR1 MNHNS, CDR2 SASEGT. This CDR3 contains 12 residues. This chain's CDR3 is CASSEFRQPQHF. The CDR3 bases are TGTGCCAGCAGTGAATTTCGTCAGCCCCAGCATTTT.

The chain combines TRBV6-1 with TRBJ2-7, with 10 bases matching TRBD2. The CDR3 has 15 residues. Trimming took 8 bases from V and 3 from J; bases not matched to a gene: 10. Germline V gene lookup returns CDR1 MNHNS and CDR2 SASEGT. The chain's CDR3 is CASLKSGRDNYEQYF. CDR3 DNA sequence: TGTGCCAGCCTAAAGAGCGGGAGGGACAACTACGAGCAGTACTTC.

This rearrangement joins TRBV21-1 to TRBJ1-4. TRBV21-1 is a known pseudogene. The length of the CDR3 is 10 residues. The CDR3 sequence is CAKLNEKLFF. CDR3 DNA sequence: TGTGCCAAACTAAACGAAAAACTGTTTTTT.

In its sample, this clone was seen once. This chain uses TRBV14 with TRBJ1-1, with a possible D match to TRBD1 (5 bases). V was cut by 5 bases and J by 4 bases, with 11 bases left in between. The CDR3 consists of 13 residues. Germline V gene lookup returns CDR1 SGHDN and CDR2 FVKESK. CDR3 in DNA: TGTGCCAGCAGCAGGGACTTAGGCACTGAAGCTTTCTTT. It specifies CASSRDLGTEAFF.

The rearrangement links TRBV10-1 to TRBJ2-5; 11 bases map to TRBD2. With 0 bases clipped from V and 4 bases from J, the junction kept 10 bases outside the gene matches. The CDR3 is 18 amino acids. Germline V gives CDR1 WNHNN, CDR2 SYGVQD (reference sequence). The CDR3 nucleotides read TGCGCCAGCAGTGAGTCGAGGCTAGCGGGAGGAACCGGAGAGACCCAGTACTTC. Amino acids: CASSESRLAGGTGETQYF.

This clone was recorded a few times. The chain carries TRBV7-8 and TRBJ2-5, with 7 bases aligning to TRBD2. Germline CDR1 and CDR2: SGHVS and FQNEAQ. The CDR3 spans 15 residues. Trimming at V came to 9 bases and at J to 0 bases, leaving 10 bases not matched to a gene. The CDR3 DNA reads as TGTGCCAGTCATATGACTAGCATGTACCAAGAGACCCAGTACTTC. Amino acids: CASHMTSMYQETQYF.

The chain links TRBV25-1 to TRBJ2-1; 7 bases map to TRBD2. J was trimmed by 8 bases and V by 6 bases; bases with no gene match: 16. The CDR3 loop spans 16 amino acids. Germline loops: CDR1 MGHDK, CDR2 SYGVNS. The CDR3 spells CASRNAGARERDEQFF. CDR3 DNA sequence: TGTGCCAGCAGAAACGCCGGGGCGCGGGAGAGGGATGAGCAGTTCTTC.

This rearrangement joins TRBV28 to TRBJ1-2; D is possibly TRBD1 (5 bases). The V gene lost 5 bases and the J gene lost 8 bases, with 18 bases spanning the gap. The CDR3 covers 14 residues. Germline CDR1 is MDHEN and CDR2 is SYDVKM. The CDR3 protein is CASSTGVWARGYTF. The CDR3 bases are TGTGCCAGCAGTACGGGGGTATGGGCGAGGGGCTACACCTTC.

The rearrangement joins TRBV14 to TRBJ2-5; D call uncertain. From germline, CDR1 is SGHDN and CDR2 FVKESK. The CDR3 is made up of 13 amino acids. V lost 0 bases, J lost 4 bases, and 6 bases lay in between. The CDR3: CASSQDPRETQYF. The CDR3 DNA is TGTGCCAGCAGCCAAGATCCGCGAGAGACCCAGTACTTC.

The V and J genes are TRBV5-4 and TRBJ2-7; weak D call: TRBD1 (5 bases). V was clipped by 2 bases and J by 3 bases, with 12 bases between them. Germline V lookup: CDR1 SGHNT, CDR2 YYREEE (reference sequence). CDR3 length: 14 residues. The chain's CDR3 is CASSFEQALYEQYF. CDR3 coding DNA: TGTGCCAGCAGCTTTGAACAGGCCCTCTACGAGCAGTACTTC.

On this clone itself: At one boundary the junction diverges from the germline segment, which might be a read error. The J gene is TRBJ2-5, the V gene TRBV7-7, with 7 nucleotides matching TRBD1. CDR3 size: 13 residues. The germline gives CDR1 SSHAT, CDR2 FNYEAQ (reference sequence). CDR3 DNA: TGTGCTAGCAGCCGGGACAGACAAGAGACCCAGTACTTC. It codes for CASSRDRQETQYF. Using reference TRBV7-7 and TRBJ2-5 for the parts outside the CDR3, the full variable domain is GAGVSQSPRYKVTKRGQDVTLRCDPISSHATLYWYQQALGQGPEFLTYFNYEAQPDKSGLPSDRFSAERPEGSISTLTIQRTEQRDSAMYRCASSRDRQETQYFGPGTRLLVL.

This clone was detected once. The CDR3 here is CASSPRTKETQYF. DNA for the CDR3: TGTGCCAGCAGCCCGCGGACTAAAGAGACCCAGTACTTC. The rearrangement uses TRBV7-2 and TRBJ2-5, with TRBD2 as a possible D gene (6 bases). The CDR3 is 13 residues long. Trimming removed 5 bases from V and 3 bases from J, with 10 bases in between. Germline assignment: CDR1 SGHTA and CDR2 FQGNSA.